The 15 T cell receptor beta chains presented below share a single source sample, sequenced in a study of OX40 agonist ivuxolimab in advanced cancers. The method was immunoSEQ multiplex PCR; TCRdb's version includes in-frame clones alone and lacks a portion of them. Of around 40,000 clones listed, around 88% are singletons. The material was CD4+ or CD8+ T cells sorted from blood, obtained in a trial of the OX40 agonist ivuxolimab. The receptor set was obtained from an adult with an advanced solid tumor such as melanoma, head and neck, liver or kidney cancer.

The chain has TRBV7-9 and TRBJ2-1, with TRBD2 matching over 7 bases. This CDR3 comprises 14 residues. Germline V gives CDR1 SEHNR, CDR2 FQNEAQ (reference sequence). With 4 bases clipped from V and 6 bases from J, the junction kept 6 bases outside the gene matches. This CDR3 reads CASSSPREINEQFF. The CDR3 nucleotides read TGTGCCAGCAGCTCCCCGCGGGAGATCAATGAGCAGTTCTTC.

CDR3 sequence: CASSLVSEFGPYGYTF. DNA for the CDR3: TGTGCCAGCAGCTTAGTTTCAGAATTTGGCCCTTATGGCTACACCTTC. V gene TRBV7-2 combines with J gene TRBJ1-2, with D unresolved. The V end lost 1 base, the J end lost 5 bases, and 17 bases lay between the germline ends. This CDR3 has 16 amino acids. The germline CDR1 and CDR2 sequences are SGHTA and FQGNSA.

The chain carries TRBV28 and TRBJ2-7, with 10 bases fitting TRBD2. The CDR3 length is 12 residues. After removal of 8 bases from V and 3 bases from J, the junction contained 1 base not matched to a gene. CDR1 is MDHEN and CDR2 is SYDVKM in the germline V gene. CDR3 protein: CASSSGSYEQYF. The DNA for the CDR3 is TGTGCCAGCTCTAGCGGGAGCTACGAGCAGTACTTC.

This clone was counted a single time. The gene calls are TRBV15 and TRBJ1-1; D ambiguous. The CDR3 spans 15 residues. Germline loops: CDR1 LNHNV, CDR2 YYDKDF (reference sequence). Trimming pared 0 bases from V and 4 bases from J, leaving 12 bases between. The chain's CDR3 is CATSRDRALVTEAFF. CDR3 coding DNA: TGTGCCACCAGCAGAGATCGGGCTCTGGTCACTGAAGCTTTCTTT.

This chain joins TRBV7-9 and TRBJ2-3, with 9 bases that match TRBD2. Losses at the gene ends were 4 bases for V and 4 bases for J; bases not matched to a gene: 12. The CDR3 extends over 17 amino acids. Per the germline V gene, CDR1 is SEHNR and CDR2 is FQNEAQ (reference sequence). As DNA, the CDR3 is TGTGCCAGCAGCTCCCTAGCCGGACTAGCGCACCCAGATACGCAGTATTTT. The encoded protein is CASSSLAGLAHPDTQYF.

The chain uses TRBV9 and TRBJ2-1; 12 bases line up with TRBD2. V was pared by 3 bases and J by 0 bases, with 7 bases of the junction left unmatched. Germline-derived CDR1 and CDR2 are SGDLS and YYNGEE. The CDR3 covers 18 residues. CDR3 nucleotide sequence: TGTGCCAGCAGCGCCCAACCGACTAGCGGGGGCTCCTACAATGAGCAGTTCTTC. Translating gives CASSAQPTSGGSYNEQFF.

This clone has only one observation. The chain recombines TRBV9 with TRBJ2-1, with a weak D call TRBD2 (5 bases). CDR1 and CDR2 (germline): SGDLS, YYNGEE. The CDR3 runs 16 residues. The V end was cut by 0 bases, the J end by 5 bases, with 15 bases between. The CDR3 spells CASSVALTGRNNEQFF. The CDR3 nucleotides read TGTGCCAGCAGCGTAGCTTTGACGGGAAGGAACAATGAGCAGTTCTTC.

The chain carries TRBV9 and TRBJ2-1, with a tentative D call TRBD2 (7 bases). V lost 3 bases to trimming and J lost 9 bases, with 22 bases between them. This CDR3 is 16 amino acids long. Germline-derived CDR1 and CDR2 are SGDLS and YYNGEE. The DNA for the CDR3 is TGTGCCAGCAGCGGCCCAGGCGGGGGCCCTCCGGGTGAGCAGTTCTTC. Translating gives CASSGPGGGPPGEQFF.

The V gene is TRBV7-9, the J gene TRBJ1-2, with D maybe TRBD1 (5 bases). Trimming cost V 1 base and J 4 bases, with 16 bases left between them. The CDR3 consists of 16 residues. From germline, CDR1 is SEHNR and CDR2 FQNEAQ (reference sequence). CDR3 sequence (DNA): TGTGCCAGCAGCTTAGACCACGGACATGCCTTCTATGGCTACACCTTC. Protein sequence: CASSLDHGHAFYGYTF.

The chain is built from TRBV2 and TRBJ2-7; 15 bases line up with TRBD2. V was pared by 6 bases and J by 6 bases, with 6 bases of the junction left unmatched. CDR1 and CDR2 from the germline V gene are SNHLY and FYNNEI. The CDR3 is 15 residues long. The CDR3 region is CASSVGTSGGSEQYF. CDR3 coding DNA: TGTGCCAGCAGCGTAGGGACTAGCGGGGGGAGCGAGCAGTACTTC.

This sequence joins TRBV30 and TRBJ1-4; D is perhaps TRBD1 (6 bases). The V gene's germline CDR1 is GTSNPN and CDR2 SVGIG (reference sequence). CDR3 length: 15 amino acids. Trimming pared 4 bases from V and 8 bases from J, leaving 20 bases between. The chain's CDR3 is CAWTEPRDIDEKLFF. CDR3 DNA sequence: TGTGCCTGGACCGAGCCCCGGGACATAGACGAAAAACTGTTTTTT.

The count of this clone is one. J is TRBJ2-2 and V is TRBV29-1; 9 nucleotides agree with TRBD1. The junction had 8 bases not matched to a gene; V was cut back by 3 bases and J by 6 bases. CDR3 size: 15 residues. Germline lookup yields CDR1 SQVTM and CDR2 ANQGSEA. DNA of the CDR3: TGCAGCGTTGAGGGGGGGACAGGGAATCCCGGGGAGCTGTTTTTT. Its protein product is CSVEGGTGNPGELFF.

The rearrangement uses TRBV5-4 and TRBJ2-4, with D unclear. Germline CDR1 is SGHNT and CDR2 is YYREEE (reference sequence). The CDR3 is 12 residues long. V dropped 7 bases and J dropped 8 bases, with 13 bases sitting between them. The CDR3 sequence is CASGPGGDIQYF. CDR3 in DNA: TGTGCCAGCGGCCCGGGCGGAGACATTCAGTACTTC.

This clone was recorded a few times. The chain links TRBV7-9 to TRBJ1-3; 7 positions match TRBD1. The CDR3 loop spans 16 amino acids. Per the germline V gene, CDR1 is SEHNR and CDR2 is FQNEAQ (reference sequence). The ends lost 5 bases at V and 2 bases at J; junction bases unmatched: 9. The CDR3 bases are TGTGCCAGCAGCGCCGACAGGGCAGGGACTGGAAACACCATATATTTT. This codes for CASSADRAGTGNTIYF.

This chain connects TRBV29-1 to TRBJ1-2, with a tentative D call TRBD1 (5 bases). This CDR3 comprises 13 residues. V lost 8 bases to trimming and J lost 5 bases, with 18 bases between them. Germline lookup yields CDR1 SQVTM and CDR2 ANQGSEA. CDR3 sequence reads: CSTRDGRKYGYTF. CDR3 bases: TGCAGCACAAGGGACGGAAGGAAATATGGCTACACCTTC.